The rows below give T cell receptor beta chains drawn from one sample of a study of control samples from healthy donors and cancer patients. The table came from immunoSEQ multiplex PCR; TCRdb's copy has only in-frame clones and leaves some out. The repertoire includes tens of thousands of clones, approximately 93% of them detected once, and roughly 1.2% sits in the top ten. Sequenced sample: PBMCs. The receptors shown here come from a woman between 40 and 50 years old with lung cancer. Each CDR3 is given with its conserved first and last residue. D genes are given only for firm matches. The size entry is marked missing in some rows and otherwise reads once, few, many or a size class.

TRBJ2-2 | TRBV4-2 | TRBD2 | NA | 17 | TGTGCCAGCAGCCAATTAGCGGGGGGGGCGAACACCGGGGAGCTGTTTTTT | CASSQLAGGANTGELFF
TRBJ1-2 | TRBV6-5 | NA | NA | 15 | TGTGCCACTCAACGCCGGGCAGGGGCTAACTATGGCTACACCTTC | CATQRRAGANYGYTF
TRBJ1-6 | TRBV27 | NA | NA | 17 | TGTGCCAGCAGCCCCGGAGGTTTGGGGACCCATAATTCACCCCTCCACTTT | CASSPGGLGTHNSPLHF
TRBJ1-1 | TRBV10-3 | TRBD1 | NA | 15 | TGTGCCATCAGGACAGGGGTGGGCCCGAGCACTGAAGCTTTCTTT | CAIRTGVGPSTEAFF
TRBJ2-1 | TRBV10-3 | NA | NA | 13 | TGTGCCATCAAGGGGGGGATATACAATGAGCAGTTCTTC | CAIKGGIYNEQFF
TRBJ2-3 | TRBV19 | TRBD2 | NA | 18 | TGTGCCAGTAGTATATCCCACTCTAGCGGGGGTAAAACAGATACGCAGTATTTT | CASSISHSSGGKTDTQYF
TRBJ2-7 | TRBV30 | NA | NA | 16 | TGTGCCTGGAGTCCCCCCCTCTGGGGGTTAACCTACGAGCAGTACTTC | CAWSPPLWGLTYEQYF
TRBJ1-4 | TRBV5-1 | NA | NA | 15 | TGCGCCAGCAGCTTGGCCTTCAGTTTAAATGAAAAACTGTTTTTT | CASSLAFSLNEKLFF
TRBJ1-2 | TRBV2 | TRBD1 | NA | 14 | TGTGCCAACCAGCAAGACAGGGGAGTGGGGGGCTACACCTTC | CANQQDRGVGGYTF
TRBJ2-1 | TRBV24-1 | NA | NA | 13 | TGTGCCACCAGTGATGTCGAGGGGGATGAGCAGTTCTTC | CATSDVEGDEQFF
TRBJ2-1 | TRBV6-6 | NA | NA | 17 | TGTGCCAGCAGTCCCTATCCTGTAGGGCTCTCGGGGAATGAGCAGTTCTTC | CASSPYPVGLSGNEQFF
TRBJ1-4 | TRBV9 | NA | NA | 16 | TGTGCCAGCAGCGAAACTTCGGGCTTCCGGGGTGAAAAACTGTTTTTT | CASSETSGFRGEKLFF
TRBJ1-1 | TRBV9 | NA | NA | 16 | TGTGCCAGCAGCGTAGACAGGGATACTCGGTACACTGAAGCTTTCTTT | CASSVDRDTRYTEAFF
TRBJ2-2 | TRBV5-6 | TRBD2 | NA | 13 | TGTGCCAGCCAACTGGGGGGGACCGGGGAGCTGTTTTTT | CASQLGGTGELFF
TRBJ2-3 | TRBV19 | NA | few | 14 | TGTGCCAGCAACCCCGCGGGGGCTACAGATACGCAGTATTTT | CASNPAGATDTQYF
TRBJ2-3 | TRBV11-3 | NA | NA | 16 | TGTGCCAGCACCCCCTCCCGGCAGGTGATTTCCGATACGCAGTATTTT | CASTPSRQVISDTQYF
TRBJ2-3 | TRBV6-1 | NA | NA | 16 | TGTGCCAGCAGTGAAGCGAGACGGGGTGGGACAGATACGCAGTATTTT | CASSEARRGGTDTQYF
TRBJ2-1 | TRBV4-2 | TRBD2 | NA | 20 | TGTGCCAGCAGCCAAGATCCGGGACTAGCGGGGGGGCTCAGCTACAATGAGCAGTTCTTC | CASSQDPGLAGGLSYNEQFF
TRBJ2-3 | TRBV4-1 | NA | NA | 11 | TGCGCCAGCAGCCAAGCCGATACGCAGTATTTT | CASSQADTQYF
TRBJ1-1 | TRBV6-5 | NA | once | 15 | TGTGCCAGCAGGAGCACAGGGACCATGAACACTGAAGCTTTCTTT | CASRSTGTMNTEAFF
TRBJ2-3 | TRBV2 | NA | NA | 16 | TGTGCCAGCAGTGACTATGACAGGTCGATCACAGATACGCAGTATTTT | CASSDYDRSITDTQYF
TRBJ1-3 | TRBV4-1 | NA | NA | 13 | TGCGCCAGCAGCCGCGTGGAGCGAAACACCATATATTTT | CASSRVERNTIYF
TRBJ2-3 | TRBV6-6 | NA | NA | 11 | TGTGCCAGCAGAGTTAGGGATACGCAGTATTTT | CASRVRDTQYF
TRBJ2-3 | TRBV30 | NA | NA | 15 | TGTGCCTGGACCAGTCAGGGAGACGCCACAGATACGCAGTATTTT | CAWTSQGDATDTQYF
TRBJ1-5 | TRBV7-9 | NA | NA | 14 | TGTGCCAGCAGCCAAGAGGGGAGGAATCAGCCCCAGCATTTT | CASSQEGRNQPQHF
TRBJ2-7 | TRBV10-3 | TRBD2 | NA | 16 | TGTGCCATCAACCCGTTTGGCGGGGGAGTGGCCGACGAGCAGTACTTC | CAINPFGGGVADEQYF
TRBJ1-1 | TRBV7-8 | TRBD1 | NA | 16 | TGTGCCAGCAGCTTGCGACAGGGGGCGTTGAACACTGAAGCTTTCTTT | CASSLRQGALNTEAFF